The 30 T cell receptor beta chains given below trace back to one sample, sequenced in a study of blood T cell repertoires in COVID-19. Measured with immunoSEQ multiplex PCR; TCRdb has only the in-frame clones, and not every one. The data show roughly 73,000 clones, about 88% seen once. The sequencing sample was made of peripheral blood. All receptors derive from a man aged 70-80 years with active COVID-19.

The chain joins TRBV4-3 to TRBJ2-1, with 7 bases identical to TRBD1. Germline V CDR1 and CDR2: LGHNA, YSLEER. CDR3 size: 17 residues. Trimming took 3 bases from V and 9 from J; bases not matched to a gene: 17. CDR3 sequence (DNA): TGCGCCAGCAGCCAGGAGCCTACAGGGGCTGGTTTCTTTGAGCAGTTCTTC. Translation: CASSQEPTGAGFFEQFF.

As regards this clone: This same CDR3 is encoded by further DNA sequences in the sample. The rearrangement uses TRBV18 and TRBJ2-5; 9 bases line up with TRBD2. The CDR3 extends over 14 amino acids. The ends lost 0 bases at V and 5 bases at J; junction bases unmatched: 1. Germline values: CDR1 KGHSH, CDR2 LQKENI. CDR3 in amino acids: CASSPPAGGETQYF. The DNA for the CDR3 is TGTGCCAGCTCACCACCGGCGGGGGGGGAGACCCAGTACTTC.

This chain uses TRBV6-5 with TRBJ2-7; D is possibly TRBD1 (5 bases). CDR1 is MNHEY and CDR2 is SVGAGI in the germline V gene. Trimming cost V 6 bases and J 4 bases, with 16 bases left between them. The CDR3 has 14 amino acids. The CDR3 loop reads CASSPDSTPYEQYF. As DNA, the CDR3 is TGTGCCAGCAGCCCCGACAGTACCCCATACGAGCAGTACTTC.

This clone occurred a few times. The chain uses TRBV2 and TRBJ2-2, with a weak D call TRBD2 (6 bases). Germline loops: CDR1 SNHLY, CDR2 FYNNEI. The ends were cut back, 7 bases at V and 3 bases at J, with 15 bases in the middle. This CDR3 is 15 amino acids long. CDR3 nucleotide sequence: TGTGCCAGCACGGAGGGACCTGGATACACCGGGGAGCTGTTTTTT. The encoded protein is CASTEGPGYTGELFF.

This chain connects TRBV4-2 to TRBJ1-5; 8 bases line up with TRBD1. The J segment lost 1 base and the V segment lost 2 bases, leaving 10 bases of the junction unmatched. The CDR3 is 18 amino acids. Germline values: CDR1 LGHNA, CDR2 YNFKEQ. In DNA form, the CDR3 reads TGTGCCAGCAGCCAACCCGTCGGACAGGGAGGAAGCAATCAGCCCCAGCATTTT. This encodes CASSQPVGQGGSNQPQHF.

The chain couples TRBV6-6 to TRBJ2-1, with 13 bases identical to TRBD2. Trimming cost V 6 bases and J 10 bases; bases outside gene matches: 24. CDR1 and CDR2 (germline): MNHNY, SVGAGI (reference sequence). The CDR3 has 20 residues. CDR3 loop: CASSQHLGGRTSGRAREQFF. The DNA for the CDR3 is TGTGCCAGCAGCCAGCACCTCGGGGGCAGAACTAGCGGGAGGGCCCGGGAGCAGTTCTTC.

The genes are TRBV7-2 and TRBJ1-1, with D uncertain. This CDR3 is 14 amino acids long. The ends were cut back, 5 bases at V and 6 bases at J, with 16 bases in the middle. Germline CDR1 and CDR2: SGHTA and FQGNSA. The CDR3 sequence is CASSPDTSLAEAFF. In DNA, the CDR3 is TGTGCCAGCAGCCCAGACACCTCACTGGCTGAAGCTTTCTTT.

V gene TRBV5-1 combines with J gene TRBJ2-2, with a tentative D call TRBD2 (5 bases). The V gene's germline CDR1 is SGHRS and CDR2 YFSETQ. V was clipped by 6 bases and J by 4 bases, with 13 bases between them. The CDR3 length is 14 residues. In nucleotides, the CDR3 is TGCGCCAGCACGCGGGCCGGTGGCACCGGGGAGCTGTTTTTT. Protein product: CASTRAGGTGELFF.

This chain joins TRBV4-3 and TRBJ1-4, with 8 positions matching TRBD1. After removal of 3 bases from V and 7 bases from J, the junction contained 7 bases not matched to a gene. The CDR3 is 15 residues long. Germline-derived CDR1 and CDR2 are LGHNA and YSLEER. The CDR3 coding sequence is TGCGCCAGCAGCCAGAATACCGGGACAGGTGAAAAACTGTTTTTT. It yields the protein CASSQNTGTGEKLFF.

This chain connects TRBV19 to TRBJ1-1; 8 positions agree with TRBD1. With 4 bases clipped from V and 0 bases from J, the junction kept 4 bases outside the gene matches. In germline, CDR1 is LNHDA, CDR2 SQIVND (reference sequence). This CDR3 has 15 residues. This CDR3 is CASSTHRGLNTEAFF. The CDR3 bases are TGTGCCAGTAGTACCCACAGGGGGTTGAACACTGAAGCTTTCTTT. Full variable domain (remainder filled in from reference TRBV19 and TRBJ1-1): DGGITQSPKYLFRKEGQNVTLSCEQNLNHDAMYWYRQDPGQGLRLIYYSQIVNDFQKGDIAEGYSVSREKKESFPLTVTSAQKNPTAFYLCASSTHRGLNTEAFFGQGTRLTVV.

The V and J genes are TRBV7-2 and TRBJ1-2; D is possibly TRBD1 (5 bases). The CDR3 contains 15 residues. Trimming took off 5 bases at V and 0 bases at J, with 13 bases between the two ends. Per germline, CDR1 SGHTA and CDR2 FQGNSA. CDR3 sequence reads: CASSPGWATNYGYTF. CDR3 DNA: TGTGCCAGCAGCCCAGGGTGGGCGACTAACTATGGCTACACCTTC.

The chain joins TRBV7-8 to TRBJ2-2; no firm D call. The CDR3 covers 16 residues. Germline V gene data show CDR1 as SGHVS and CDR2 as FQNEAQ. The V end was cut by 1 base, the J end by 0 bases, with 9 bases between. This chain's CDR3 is CASSLVGQTNTGELFF. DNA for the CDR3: TGTGCCAGCAGCTTAGTTGGGCAGACGAACACCGGGGAGCTGTTTTTT.

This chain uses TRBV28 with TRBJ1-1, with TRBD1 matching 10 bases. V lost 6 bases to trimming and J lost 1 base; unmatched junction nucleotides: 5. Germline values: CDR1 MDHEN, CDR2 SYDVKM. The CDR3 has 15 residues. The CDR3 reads CASRQTGGGNTEAFF. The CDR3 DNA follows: TGTGCCAGCAGGCAGACAGGGGGCGGGAACACTGAAGCTTTCTTT.

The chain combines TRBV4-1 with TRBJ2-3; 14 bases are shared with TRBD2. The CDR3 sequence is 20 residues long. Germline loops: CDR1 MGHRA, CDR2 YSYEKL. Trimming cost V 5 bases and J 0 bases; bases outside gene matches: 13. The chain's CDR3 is CASSSTPGTSGSPSTDTQYF. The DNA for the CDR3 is TGCGCCAGCAGCAGCACGCCCGGGACTAGCGGGAGCCCAAGCACAGATACGCAGTATTTT.

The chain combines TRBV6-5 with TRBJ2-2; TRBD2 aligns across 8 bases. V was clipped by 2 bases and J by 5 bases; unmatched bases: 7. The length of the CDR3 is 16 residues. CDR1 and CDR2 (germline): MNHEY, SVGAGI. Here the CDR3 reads CASSYPGGVGTGELFF. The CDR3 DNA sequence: TGTGCCAGCAGTTACCCCGGGGGGGTAGGGACCGGGGAGCTGTTTTTT.

CDR3: CASSYSLGLAGIKNEQFF. In nucleotides, the CDR3 is TGTGCCAGCAGTTACTCGCTTGGACTAGCGGGAATTAAAAATGAGCAGTTCTTC. The rearrangement uses TRBV6-2 or TRBV6-3 and TRBJ2-1; 12 bases fit TRBD2. V gave up 0 bases and J gave up 7 bases; unmatched junction bases: 10. Germline CDR1 and CDR2: MNHEY and SVGEGT. The CDR3 covers 18 residues.

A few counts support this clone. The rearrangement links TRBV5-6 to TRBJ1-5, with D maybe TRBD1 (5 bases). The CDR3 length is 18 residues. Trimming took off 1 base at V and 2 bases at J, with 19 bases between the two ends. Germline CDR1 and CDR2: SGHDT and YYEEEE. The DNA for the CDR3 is TGTGCCAGCAGCTTGTATAGATTAGGGGCCGGCGGCAATCAGCCCCAGCATTTT. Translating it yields CASSLYRLGAGGNQPQHF.

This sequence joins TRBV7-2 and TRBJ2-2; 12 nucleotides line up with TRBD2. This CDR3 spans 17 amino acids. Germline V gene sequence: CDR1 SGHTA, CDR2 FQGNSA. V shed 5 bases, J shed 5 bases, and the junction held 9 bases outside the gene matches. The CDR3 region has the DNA TGTGCCAGCAGCACGACTTCTAGCGGGAGGGGGACCGGGGAGCTGTTTTTT. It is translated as CASSTTSSGRGTGELFF.

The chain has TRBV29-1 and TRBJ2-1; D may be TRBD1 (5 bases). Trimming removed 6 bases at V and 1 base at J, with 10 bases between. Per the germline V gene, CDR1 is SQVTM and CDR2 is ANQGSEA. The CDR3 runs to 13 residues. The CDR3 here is CSVGLVSYNEQFF. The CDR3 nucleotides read TGCAGCGTGGGGCTAGTGTCCTACAATGAGCAGTTCTTC.

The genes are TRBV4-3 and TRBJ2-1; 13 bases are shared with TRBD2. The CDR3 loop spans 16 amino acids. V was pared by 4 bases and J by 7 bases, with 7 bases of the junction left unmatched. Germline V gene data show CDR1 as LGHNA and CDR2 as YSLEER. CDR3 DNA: TGCGCCAGCAGCCTGCAACTAGCGGGAGGGTTGAATGAGCAGTTCTTC. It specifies CASSLQLAGGLNEQFF.

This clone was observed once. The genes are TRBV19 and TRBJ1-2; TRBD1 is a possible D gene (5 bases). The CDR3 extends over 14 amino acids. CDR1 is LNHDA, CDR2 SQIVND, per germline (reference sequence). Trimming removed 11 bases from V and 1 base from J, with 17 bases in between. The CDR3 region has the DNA TGTGCCTCCTTAGGGCTCGGGGGTAACTATGGCTACACCTTC. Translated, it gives CASLGLGGNYGYTF.

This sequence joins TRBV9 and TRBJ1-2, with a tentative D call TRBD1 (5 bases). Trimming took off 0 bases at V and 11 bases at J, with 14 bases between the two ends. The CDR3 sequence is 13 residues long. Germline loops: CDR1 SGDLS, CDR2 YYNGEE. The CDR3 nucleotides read TGTGCCAGCAGCGTAGCTGGGGCGGGACGGTACACCTTC. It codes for CASSVAGAGRYTF. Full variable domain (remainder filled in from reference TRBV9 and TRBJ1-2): DSGVTQTPKHLITATGQRVTLRCSPRSGDLSVYWYQQSLDQGLQFLIQYYNGEERAKGNILERFSAQQFPDLHSELNLSSLELGDSALYFCASSVAGAGRYTFGSGTRLTVV.

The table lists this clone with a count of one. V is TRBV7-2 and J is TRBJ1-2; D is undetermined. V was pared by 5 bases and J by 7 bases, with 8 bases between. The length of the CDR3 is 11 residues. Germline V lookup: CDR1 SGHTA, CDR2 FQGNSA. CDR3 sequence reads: CASSQWLGYTF. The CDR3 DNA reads TGTGCCAGCAGCCAGTGGCTTGGCTACACCTTC.

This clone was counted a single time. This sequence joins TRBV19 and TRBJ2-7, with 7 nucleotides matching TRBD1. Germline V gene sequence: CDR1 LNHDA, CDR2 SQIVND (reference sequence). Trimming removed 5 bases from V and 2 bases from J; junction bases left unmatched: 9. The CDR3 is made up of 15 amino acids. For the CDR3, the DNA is TGTGCCAGTAGTGCCCGGGACAGCCCGACCTACGAGCAGTACTTC. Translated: CASSARDSPTYEQYF.

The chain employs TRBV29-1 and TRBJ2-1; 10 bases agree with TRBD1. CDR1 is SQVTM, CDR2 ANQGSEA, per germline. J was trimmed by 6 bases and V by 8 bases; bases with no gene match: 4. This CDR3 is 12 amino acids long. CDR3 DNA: TGCAGCACCCGGACAGGGGGCAATGAGCAGTTCTTC. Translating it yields CSTRTGGNEQFF.

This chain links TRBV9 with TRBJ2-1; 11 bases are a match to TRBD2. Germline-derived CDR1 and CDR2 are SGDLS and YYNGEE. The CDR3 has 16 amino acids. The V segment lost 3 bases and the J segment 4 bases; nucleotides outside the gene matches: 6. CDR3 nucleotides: TGTGCCAGCAGCGCACAACTAGCGGGAGAATACAATGAGCAGTTCTTC. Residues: CASSAQLAGEYNEQFF.

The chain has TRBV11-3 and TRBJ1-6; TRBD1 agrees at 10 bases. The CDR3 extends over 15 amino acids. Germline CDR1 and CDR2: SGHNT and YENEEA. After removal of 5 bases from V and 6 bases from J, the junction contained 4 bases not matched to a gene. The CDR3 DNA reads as TGTGCCAGCAGCCCACGACAGGGGGCTAATTCACCCCTCCACTTT. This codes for CASSPRQGANSPLHF.

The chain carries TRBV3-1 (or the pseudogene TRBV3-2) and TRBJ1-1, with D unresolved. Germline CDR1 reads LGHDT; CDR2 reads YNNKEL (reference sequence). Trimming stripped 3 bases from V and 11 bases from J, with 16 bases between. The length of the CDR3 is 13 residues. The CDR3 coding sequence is TGTGCCAGCAGCCACTCCGGGCCCGGGATGGCTTTCTTT. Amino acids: CASSHSGPGMAFF.

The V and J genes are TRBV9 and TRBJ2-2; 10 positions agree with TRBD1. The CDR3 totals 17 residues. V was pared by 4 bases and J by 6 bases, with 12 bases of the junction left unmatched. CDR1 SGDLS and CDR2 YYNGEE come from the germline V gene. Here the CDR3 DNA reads TGTGCCAGCAGCACCACGCCGGGACAGGGGTGGCCCGGGGAGCTGTTTTTT. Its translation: CASSTTPGQGWPGELFF.

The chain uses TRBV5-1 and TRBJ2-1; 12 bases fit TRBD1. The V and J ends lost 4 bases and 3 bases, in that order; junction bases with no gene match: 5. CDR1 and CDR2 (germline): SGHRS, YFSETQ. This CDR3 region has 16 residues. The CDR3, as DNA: TGCGCCAGCAGCAAGGGACAGGGGGCTGGCTACAATGAGCAGTTCTTC. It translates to CASSKGQGAGYNEQFF.